The subject of this entry is one T cell receptor (beta chain). What it binds is unknown. Some second doses came at about 4 weeks and others at about 12 weeks; these were pooled. This sample is part of a study of T cell responses to AZD1222 COVID-19 vaccine. Overall study results and limits: Among those given AZD1222, only 6 or 7 were seropositive at baseline. Most donors were white British and more were female, and clonal diversity was possibly underestimated.

Clones were read by immunoSEQ multiplex PCR, and TCRdb kept only the in-frame ones, dropping some. The sample contains approximately 210,000 clones, 80% to 95% of which appear only once. This receptor was obtained from an adult who received the AZD1222 COVID-19 vaccine. This sample comprised peripheral blood, obtained 28 days after the second AZD1222 dose.

DNA of the CDR3: TGTGCCAGTAGTATAATGACAGGCCCCCAGCCCCAGCATTTT. It yields the protein CASSIMTGPQPQHF. The chain recombines TRBV19 with TRBJ1-5; TRBD1 might be the D (6 bases). The CDR3 length is 14 residues. The V gene's germline CDR1 is LNHDA and CDR2 SQIVND (reference sequence). V was trimmed by 2 bases and J by 7 bases, leaving 12 bases between them.